This T cell receptor (beta chain) was recovered during a study of T cells after yellow fever vaccination. Turning to the study itself: SMART-Seq v4 Ultra Low Input prepared libraries from low-cell fractions. Study conclusions and caveats: Some clonotypes, a small share, were shared between CD4 and CD8 compartments. In FACS-sorted repertoires, abundant clonotypes from the bulk population could appear as contaminants.

TCRdb reprocessed the 5' RACE reads via MiXCR and lists one record per CDR3 protein. The sample has 200,000 to 300,000 distinct CDR3 sequences; 13% are singletons. J was trimmed by 0 bases and V by 0 bases; bases with no gene match: 4. There are 17 residues in the CDR3. Germline CDR1 and CDR2: SGHTA and FQGNSA. On this clonotype itself: Antigen unknown.

The J gene is TRBJ2-3, the V gene TRBV7-2; 9 nucleotides line up with TRBD2. Here the sequenced sample was CD4+ T cells sorted from PBMCs, taken 45 days after the yellow fever booster vaccination. The receptor's source is a man between 25 and 39 years old who received the YFV17D yellow fever vaccine. The CDR3 nucleotides read TGTGCCAGCAGCTTAGCCCCTAGCGGGACTAGCACAGATACGCAGTATTTT. It is translated as CASSLAPSGTSTDTQYF.